This T cell receptor beta chain was captured by sequencing in a study of T-cell memory formation after mild COVID-19. Whole-study results and caveats: A second wave expanding day 15 to 37 was CD4+-biased; contracting clones were balanced. Second-wave clones with a day 37 peak had unconfirmed SARS-CoV-2 specificity.

Constant-segment primers were used for 5'RACE, and the resulting TCR alpha and TCR beta cDNA libraries carried sample barcodes and UMIs. TCRdb re-analysed the 5' RACE reads in MiXCR, keeping a single row per CDR3 protein. Of about 250,000 distinct CDR3 sequences detected, 16% appear once; the ten largest clones hold 3.5%. This clonotype has just a few counts. Its cognate antigen is unknown. This CDR3 region has 14 residues. Germline-derived CDR1 and CDR2 are SEHNR and FQNEAQ (reference sequence). The V end lost 0 bases, the J end lost 5 bases, and 10 bases lay between the germline ends. Sample: PBMCs or a T cell subset sorted from them (not recorded which). This receptor was obtained from a man between 18 and 29 years old who had mild COVID-19 (a few samples of this study predate the infection). Cell type and time point are not known. The chain carries TRBV7-9 and TRBJ2-5; the D gene is possibly TRBD1 (6 bases). The CDR3 DNA reads TGTGCCAGCAGCTTAGCGTTGGGGGCGGAGACCCAGTACTTC. This encodes CASSLALGAETQYF.